The clone carrying this T cell receptor beta chain was observed a few times. As yet, its antigen is unknown. This CDR3 has 16 residues. Germline V gene sequence: CDR1 SGHTA, CDR2 FQGTGA. J gave up 2 bases and V 5 bases, and 10 bases lay outside the gene matches. Unique molecular identifiers were carried by the TCR beta cDNA libraries. TCRdb used MiXCR to reprocess the PCR reads, holding one entry per CDR3 protein. The profile shows hundreds of thousands of distinct CDR3 sequences, around 50% of them singletons. The sample belongs to a study of post-analysis software for immune sequencing data. Study overall: Relapsing-remitting, secondary progressive and progressive-relapsing forms of multiple sclerosis all featured among disease courses.

Study-level points and caveats: A significant reduction in normalized Chao1 diversity was observed in multiple sclerosis patients versus controls. Relative to controls, patients had a few TRBV segments at higher frequency, with TRBV5-6, TRBV5-1 and TRBV20-1 among these. Those samples that were prepared in the same batch co-clustered strongly by F measure.

What was sequenced was blood. The source of this sequence is a girl aged 5-17 years with multiple sclerosis. The V and J genes are TRBV7-3 and TRBJ2-7, with TRBD1 matching 9 bases. The chain's CDR3 is CASSPEDRGGAYEQYF. For the CDR3, the DNA is TGTGCCAGCAGCCCTGAAGACAGGGGGGGGGCCTACGAGCAGTACTTC.